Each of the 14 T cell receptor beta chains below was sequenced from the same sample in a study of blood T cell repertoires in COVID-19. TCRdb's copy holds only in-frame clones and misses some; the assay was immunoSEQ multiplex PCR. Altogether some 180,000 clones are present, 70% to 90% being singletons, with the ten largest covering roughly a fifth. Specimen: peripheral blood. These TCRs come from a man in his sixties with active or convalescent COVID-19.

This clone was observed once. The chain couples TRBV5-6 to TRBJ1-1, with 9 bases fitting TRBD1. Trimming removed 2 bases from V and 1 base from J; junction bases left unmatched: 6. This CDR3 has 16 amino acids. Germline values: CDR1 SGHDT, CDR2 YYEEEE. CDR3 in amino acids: CASSLQGALGNTEAFF. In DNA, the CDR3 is TGTGCCAGCAGCTTACAGGGGGCGCTGGGGAACACTGAAGCTTTCTTT.

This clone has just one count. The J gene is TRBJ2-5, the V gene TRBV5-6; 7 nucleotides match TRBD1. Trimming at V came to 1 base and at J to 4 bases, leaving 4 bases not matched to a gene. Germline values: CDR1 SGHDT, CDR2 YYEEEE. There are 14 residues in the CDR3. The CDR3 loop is CASSLRDSRETQYF. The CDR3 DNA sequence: TGTGCCAGCAGCTTGAGGGACAGCAGAGAGACCCAGTACTTC.

The CDR3, as DNA: TGTGCCAGCCAAGCGGGTCTGTACAATGAGCAGTTCTTC. Translated: CASQAGLYNEQFF. The chain is built from TRBV6-5 and TRBJ2-1, with D possibly being TRBD2 (6 bases). This CDR3 region has 13 residues. Germline V gene data show CDR1 as MNHEY and CDR2 as SVGAGI. The V end lost 8 bases, the J end lost 4 bases, and 12 bases lay between the germline ends.

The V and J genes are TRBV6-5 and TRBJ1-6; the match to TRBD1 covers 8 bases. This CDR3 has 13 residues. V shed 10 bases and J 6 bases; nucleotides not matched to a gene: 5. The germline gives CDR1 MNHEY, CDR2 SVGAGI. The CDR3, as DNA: TGTGCCACCGGGGGACAGGCTAATTCACCCCTCCACTTT. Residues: CATGGQANSPLHF.

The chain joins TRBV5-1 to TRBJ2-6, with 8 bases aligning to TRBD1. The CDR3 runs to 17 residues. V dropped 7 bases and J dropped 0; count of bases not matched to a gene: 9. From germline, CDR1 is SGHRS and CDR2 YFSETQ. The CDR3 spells CASFGTGDISGANVLTF. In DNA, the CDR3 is TGCGCCAGCTTTGGGACAGGAGATATCTCTGGGGCCAACGTCCTGACTTTC.

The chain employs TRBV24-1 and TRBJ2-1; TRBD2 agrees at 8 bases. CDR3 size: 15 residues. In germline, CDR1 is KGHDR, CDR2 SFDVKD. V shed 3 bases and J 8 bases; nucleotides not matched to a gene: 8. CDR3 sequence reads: CATSDARGGGDEQFF. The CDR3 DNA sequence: TGTGCCACCAGTGATGCTCGGGGGGGCGGGGATGAGCAGTTCTTC.

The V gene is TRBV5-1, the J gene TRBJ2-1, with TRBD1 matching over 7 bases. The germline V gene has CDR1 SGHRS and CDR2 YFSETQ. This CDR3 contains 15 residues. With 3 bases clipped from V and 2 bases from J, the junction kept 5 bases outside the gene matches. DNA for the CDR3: TGCGCCAGCAGCTCCTGGGACAGAACCTACAATGAGCAGTTCTTC. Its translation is CASSSWDRTYNEQFF. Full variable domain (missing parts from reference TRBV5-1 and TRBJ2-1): KAGVTQTPRYLIKTRGQQVTLSCSPISGHRSVSWYQQTPGQGLQFLFEYFSETQRNKGNFPGRFSGRQFSNSRSEMNVSTLELGDSALYLCASSSWDRTYNEQFFGPGTRLTVL.

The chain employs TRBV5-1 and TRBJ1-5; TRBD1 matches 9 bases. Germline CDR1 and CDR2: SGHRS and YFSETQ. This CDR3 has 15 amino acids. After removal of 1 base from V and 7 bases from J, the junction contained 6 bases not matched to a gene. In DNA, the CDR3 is TGCGCCAGCAGCTTGTCGGGACAGGGCGAGCAGCCCCAGCATTTT. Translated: CASSLSGQGEQPQHF.

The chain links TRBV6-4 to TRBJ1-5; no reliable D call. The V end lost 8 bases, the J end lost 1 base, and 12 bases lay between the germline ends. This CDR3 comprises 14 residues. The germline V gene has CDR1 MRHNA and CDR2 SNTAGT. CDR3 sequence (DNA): TGTGCCAGCTTGGATCCGGGGAGCAATCAGCCCCAGCATTTT. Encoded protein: CASLDPGSNQPQHF.

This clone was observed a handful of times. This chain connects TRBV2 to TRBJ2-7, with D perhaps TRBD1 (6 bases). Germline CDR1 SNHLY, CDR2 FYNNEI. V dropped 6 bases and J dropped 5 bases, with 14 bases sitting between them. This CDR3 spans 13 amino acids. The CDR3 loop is CASRGQTGHEQYF. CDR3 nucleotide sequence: TGTGCCAGCAGGGGGCAAACAGGGCACGAGCAGTACTTC.

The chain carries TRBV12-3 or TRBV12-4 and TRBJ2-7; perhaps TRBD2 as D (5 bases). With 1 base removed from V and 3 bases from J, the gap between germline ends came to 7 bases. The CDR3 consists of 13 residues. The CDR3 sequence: CASSLERDYEQYF. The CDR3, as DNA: TGTGCCAGCAGTTTAGAGAGGGACTACGAGCAGTACTTC.

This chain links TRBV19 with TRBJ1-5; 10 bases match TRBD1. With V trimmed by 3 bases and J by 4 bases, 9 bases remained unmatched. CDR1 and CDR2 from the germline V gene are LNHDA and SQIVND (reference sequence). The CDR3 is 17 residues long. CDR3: CASSMGQGRGENQPQHF. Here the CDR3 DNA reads TGTGCCAGTAGTATGGGACAGGGGAGGGGGGAAAATCAGCCCCAGCATTTT.

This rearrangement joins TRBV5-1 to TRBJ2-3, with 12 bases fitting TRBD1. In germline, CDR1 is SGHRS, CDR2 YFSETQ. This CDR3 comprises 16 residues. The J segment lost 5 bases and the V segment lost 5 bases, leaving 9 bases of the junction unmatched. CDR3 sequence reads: CASSSAGTGGRDTQYF. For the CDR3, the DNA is TGCGCCAGCAGTTCAGCGGGGACAGGGGGCAGAGATACGCAGTATTTT.

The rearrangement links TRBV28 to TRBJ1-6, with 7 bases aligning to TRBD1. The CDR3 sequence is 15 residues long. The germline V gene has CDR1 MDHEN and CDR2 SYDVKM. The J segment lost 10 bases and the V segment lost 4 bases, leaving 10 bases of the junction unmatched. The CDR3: CASSSIDRDGSPLHF. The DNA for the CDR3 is TGTGCCAGCAGTTCAATCGACAGGGACGGATCACCCCTCCACTTT.